The rows below give T cell receptor beta chains drawn from one sample of a study of cytomegalovirus exposure and HLA in healthy donors. Repertoires were generated with immunoSEQ multiplex PCR, while TCRdb's copy carries only in-frame clones and drops some. This repertoire shows 150,000 to 180,000 clones, approximately 80% found once; its top ten account for more than 10%. Sequencing was done on a sample of PBMCs. The receptors were gathered from a man aged 30-40 years in good health and CMV-seropositive. CDR3s include the opening cysteine and the closing phenylalanine or tryptophan. Fields, in order: D gene, J gene, V gene, clone size, CDR3 DNA, CDR3 protein. The D gene is left open where the match is weak. The size of a clone is reported for some rows only, either as once, few or many, or as a class for expanded clones.

>-|TRBJ2-1|TRBV14|few
TGTGCCAGCAGACCAGATCGTACGGGAGCGCTGTTCTTC
CASRPDRTGALFF
>TRBD2|TRBJ2-3|TRBV25-1|-
TGTGCCAGCAGTGAATATAGGCGGGAGGCGGTAGATACGCAGTATTTT
CASSEYRREAVDTQYF
>-|TRBJ1-2|TRBV6-6|-
TGTGCCAGCAGCAACACCGGGACAAACCCCTATGGCTACACCTTC
CASSNTGTNPYGYTF
>TRBD2|TRBJ2-1|TRBV27|-
TGTGCCAGCACCACCATCGGCGGGAGCAGTTTCTATGAGCAGTTCTTC
CASTTIGGSSFYEQFF
>-|TRBJ1-5|TRBV5-8|medium-sized
TGTGCCAGCAGCTTCCGTGAGGTGCTGCATTTT
CASSFREVLHF
>TRBD1|TRBJ1-5|TRBV27|-
TGTGCCAGCAGCCTTTATTCCGGACAGGTGAAGGGCAATCAGCCCCAGCATTTT
CASSLYSGQVKGNQPQHF
>-|TRBJ1-2|TRBV5-1|once
TGCGCCAGCAGCTTGGGACAGCGAGGCCAAAATGGCTACACCTTC
CASSLGQRGQNGYTF
>TRBD2|TRBJ2-5|TRBV7-7|-
TGTGCTAGCAGCTCCTCTGGGGGGGCTAGCGGGTGGCAAGAGACCCAGTACTTC
CASSSSGGASGWQETQYF
>TRBD2|TRBJ2-2|TRBV27|-
TGTGCCAGCAGTTCGGGACTAGCGGGAGTTGGGACCGGGGAGCTGTTTTTT
CASSSGLAGVGTGELFF
>TRBD1|TRBJ2-7|TRBV14|-
TGTGCCAGCAGCGTAGGGACAGGGGCTTCCTACGAGCAGTACTTC
CASSVGTGASYEQYF
>-|TRBJ2-3|TRBV7-9|few
TGTGCCAGCAGCACCTCCCCGTCCAAGAAGGGGTCTAATACGCAGTATTTT
CASSTSPSKKGSNTQYF
>-|TRBJ2-5|TRBV5-1|-
TGCGCCAGCAGCCCGGACTTACAAGAGACCCAGTACTTC
CASSPDLQETQYF
>TRBD1|TRBJ2-5|TRBV6-5|few
TGTGCCAGCAGTTGGGAGGACAGGGGGGCTGGGGAGACCCAGTACTTC
CASSWEDRGAGETQYF
>-|TRBJ2-5|TRBV28|-
TGTGCCAGCAGTCCAGTCACAGCGGTCCAAGAGACCCAGTACTTC
CASSPVTAVQETQYF
>-|TRBJ1-1|TRBV6-1|-
TGTGCCAGCAGTGAGTCATCGGGAATGGATTTCTTT
CASSESSGMDFF
>TRBD2|TRBJ2-3|TRBV6-5|-
TGTGCCAGCAGTTTTACCCTAGCGGGAGCCCCAGATACGCAGTATTTT
CASSFTLAGAPDTQYF
>-|TRBJ2-5|TRBV6-6|-
TGTGCCAGCAGCCGCGGGGACAGAAAACAAGAGACCCAGTACTTC
CASSRGDRKQETQYF
>-|TRBJ2-3|TRBV9|-
TGTGCCAGCAGCCCCCTTGGGGGGAGAGGCGGAGATACGCAGTATTTT
CASSPLGGRGGDTQYF
>TRBD1|TRBJ1-2|TRBV28|-
TGTGCCAGCAGTTCGACAGGGGGCAACTATGGCTACACCTTC
CASSSTGGNYGYTF
>TRBD2|TRBJ2-1|TRBV10-1|-
TGCGCCAGCAGTGAGTTGCGGGAGGCTTACAATGAGCAGTTCTTC
CASSELREAYNEQFF
>TRBD1|TRBJ2-5|TRBV2|once
TGTGCCAGCAGTTTTTACAGGGGGCAAGAGACCCAGTACTTC
CASSFYRGQETQYF
>TRBD2|TRBJ2-1|TRBV5-4|-
TGTGCCAGCAGCCCGACTAGCGGGGCTTACAATGAGCAGTTCTTC
CASSPTSGAYNEQFF
>TRBD1|TRBJ2-7|TRBV28|-
TGTGCCAGCAGTTCCCTTACAGGGGGCTACGAGCAGTACTTC
CASSSLTGGYEQYF
>TRBD1|TRBJ2-7|TRBV11-2|-
TGTGCCAGCAGCTTAGTTGTGTCCGGGACAGGGGGCTACGAGCAGTACTTC
CASSLVVSGTGGYEQYF
>-|TRBJ1-3|TRBV7-6|-
TGTGCCAGCAGCCTCCGACAGGTTGTCTCTGGAAACACCATATATTTT
CASSLRQVVSGNTIYF
>-|TRBJ1-1|TRBV7-9|-
TGTGCCAGCAGCTTAGGAGGGATGACTGAAGCTTTCTTT
CASSLGGMTEAFF
>-|TRBJ2-5|TRBV28|-
TGTGCCAGCACCACAGAGACAGGCCCCTTTGAGCAGTACTTC
CASTTETGPFEQYF
>TRBD1|TRBJ1-4|TRBV25-1|-
TGTGCCAGCAGTGAATATGACAGGGTTGAAAAACTGTTTTTT
CASSEYDRVEKLFF
>-|TRBJ1-1|TRBV29-1|-
TGCAGCGTAGTGACAGCTTTAAACACTGAAGCTTTCTTT
CSVVTALNTEAFF
>-|TRBJ1-3|TRBV7-9|-
TGTGCCAGCAGCTTATACGAGAGCTCTGGAAACACCATATATTTT
CASSLYESSGNTIYF
>TRBD2|TRBJ2-7|TRBV13|-
TGTGCCAGCAGCTTAGGCAGGACTAGCGTCTTCAACGAGCAGTACTTC
CASSLGRTSVFNEQYF
>TRBD2|TRBJ2-7|TRBV11-2|-
TGTGCCAGCAGCTTACGGGGACTAGCGGTCCCACAGCCCCACGAGCAGTACTTC
CASSLRGLAVPQPHEQYF
>TRBD2|TRBJ2-7|TRBV25-1|-
TGTGCCAGCAGTGAATGGGGGGGAGGGCCTTTCGAGCAGTACTTC
CASSEWGGGPFEQYF
>TRBD2|TRBJ2-1|TRBV4-1|-
TGCGCCAGCAGCCAAGGGCTAGCGGGAGGGAACAATGAGCAGTTCTTC
CASSQGLAGGNNEQFF
>TRBD1|TRBJ2-5|TRBV18|-
TGTGCCAGCTCACCAGACAGGGGGCATGAGACCCAGTACTTC
CASSPDRGHETQYF
>-|TRBJ2-3|TRBV15|-
TGTGCCACCAGCAGAGGGCTAGACAGCACAGATACGCAGTATTTT
CATSRGLDSTDTQYF